This T cell receptor beta chain was sequenced during a study of T cells in Graves' hyperthyroidism and ophthalmopathy (dated by TCRdb to about 2019). Regarding the study in general: Peripheral blood samples were taken at the time of initial diagnosis, prior to any treatment. Whether ophthalmopathy could be predicted prospectively was tested in an independent validation cohort made up of about 18 hyperthyroidism patients plus 17 patients who later progressed to ophthalmopathy. In addition, the study compared T-cell repertoires in thyroid tissue and in blood from five or six Graves' hyperthyroidism patients. Once sampling was done, hyperthyroidism patients were given methimazole at a starting dose of 30 mg daily, whereas ophthalmopathy patients were given high-dose intravenous methylprednisolone. According to the paper, TCR Vbeta CDR3 sequencing was carried out on 135 peripheral blood samples, which came from around 43 ophthalmopathy, 70 to 80 hyperthyroidism and some 17 progressor patients. To identify distinguishing TCR V-J signatures, a discovery cohort of around 100 patients was used, comprising 40 to 45 with Graves' ophthalmopathy and 57 with stable Graves' hyperthyroidism. The 80 to 100 discovery patients were randomly divided into training and test sets at a 7:3 ratio. General findings and caveats noted by the study authors: Sample size was not statistically predetermined, and investigators were not blinded to group allocation. In cross-validation, a model built on a 13 V-J signature told ophthalmopathy apart from stable hyperthyroidism with 87.88% sensitivity and roughly 82% specificity, and in testing the same model reached 80%/75%. In validation, the model predicted progression to ophthalmopathy with 55% to 71% sensitivity and roughly 75% specificity, a median of 6.5 months before onset. Blood samples also contained most of the expanded thyroid clonotypes (frequency above 0.001), which suggests that blood repertoires may reflect thyroid immune responses.

From V the trimming removes 3 bases and from J it removes 2 bases, while the gene matches leave 4 bases of the junction unaccounted for. The cysteine opens and the phenylalanine closes a CDR3 of 15 amino acids. Only the CDR3 region is kept as DNA, spanning 45 bases read in frame from base 1. Looking up the germline V gene (reference sequence) yields CDR1 WNHNN and CDR2 SYGVQD. The table lists this clonotype with many counts. Its specific antigen is unknown. No qualities accompany the bases; no much larger clone lies one base away. The TCR beta CDR3 regions were amplified from RNA transcripts. A first-round RT-PCR of the TCR CDR3 used the HTBI primer set with the Qiagen OneStep RT-PCR kit. Libraries were constructed in a second round of multiplex PCR, after which size selection and purification were performed. Sequencing of the libraries was done on an Illumina HiSeq2000 using paired-end 100 bp reads. In the authors' own workflow: SOAPnuke was used to process the raw data, removing reads that contained adapters or uncalled bases, had a mean Phred below 15, or lacked an exact match to the constant primer or identifier. High-quality paired reads were merged using COPE v1.2.5, and each unique nucleotide sequence was defined as a clonotype. Clonotypes were aligned to IMGT TRBV, TRBD and TRBJ reference segments using MiTCR v1.1. The analysis included only V-J combinations with a frequency above 0.0001, which together covered about 99% of the repertoires. The TCS score was defined as F50 (clonal expansion) divided by E x V (chaos), with BLOSUM62-based TCRdist calculated between CDR3 peptides within each V-J. Welch's t-statistics and random forest reduced roughly 540 V-J features to 10 to 15, which were used in a naive Bayes classifier (R e1071). TCRdb's own reprocessing of the public reads used fastp at Q25 and MiXCR and kept productive beta chains. Entries that share a CDR3 protein sequence are merged under the most common genes and DNA. For this entry, the V and J calls and clone size follow TCRdb and not the study's own pipeline. This sample is represented by approximately 740,000 distinct CDR3 sequences; 13% to 15% of them were singletons. The ten largest clones represent roughly a tenth of the sample.

Stable Graves' hyperthyroidism was defined as the absence of progression to ophthalmopathy over 18 months of follow-up. The hyperthyroidism patients were between 18 and 65 years old and newly diagnosed, with a disease duration of less than 2 months. Exclusion was applied to patients with uncontrolled infections, other autoimmune diseases, pregnancy or lactation. Clinical symptoms, serum thyroxine and TRAb, thyroid ultrasound, and orbital computed tomography formed the basis for the diagnoses. PBMCs were isolated from roughly 10 ml of fresh peripheral blood by Ficoll-Paque density gradient centrifugation. Total RNA was extracted using Trizol reagent, and RNA quality was assessed on an Agilent 2100 Bioanalyzer.

The receptor comes from a woman aged 18-30 years with Graves' hyperthyroidism. Material for sequencing was blood. The receptor chain draws on TRBV10-1 and TRBJ2-1, with 7 middle bases fitting TRBD1. The nucleotide sequence is given as TGCGCCAGCAGTGACACAGGGGCCCCCTACAATGAGCAGTTCTTC. Translated, it reads CASSDTGAPYNEQFF.